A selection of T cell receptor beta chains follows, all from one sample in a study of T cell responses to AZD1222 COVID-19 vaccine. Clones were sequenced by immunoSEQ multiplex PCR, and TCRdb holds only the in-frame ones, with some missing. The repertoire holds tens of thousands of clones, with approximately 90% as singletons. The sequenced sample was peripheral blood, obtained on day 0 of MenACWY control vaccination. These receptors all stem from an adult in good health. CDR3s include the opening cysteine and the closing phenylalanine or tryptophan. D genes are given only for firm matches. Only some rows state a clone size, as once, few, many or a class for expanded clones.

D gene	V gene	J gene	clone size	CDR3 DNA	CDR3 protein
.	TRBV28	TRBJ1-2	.	TGTGCCAGCAGTACAGGGTGGGGGTACTATGGCTACACCTTC	CASSTGWGYYGYTF
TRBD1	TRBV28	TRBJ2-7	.	TGTGCCAGCAGTTCCCCCACCGGACGGACAGGACTTAGCCTCTACGAGCAGTACTTC	CASSSPTGRTGLSLYEQYF
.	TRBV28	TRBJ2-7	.	TGTGCCACTCGACTGACAGGTCCTGGCGAGCAGTACTTC	CATRLTGPGEQYF
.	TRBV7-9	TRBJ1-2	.	TGTGCCAGCAGTTCAGGGAGGGAGCCAGGAATCTATGGCTACACCTTC	CASSSGREPGIYGYTF
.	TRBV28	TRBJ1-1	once	TGTGCCAGCACCCTTGGGGGCGCGTACACTGAAGCTTTCTTT	CASTLGGAYTEAFF
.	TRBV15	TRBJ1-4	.	TGTGCCACCAGCAGAGAATCCAGGAGTTCCCTACTTAATGAAAAACTGTTTTTT	CATSRESRSSLLNEKLFF
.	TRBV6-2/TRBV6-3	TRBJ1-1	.	TGTGCCAGCAGCGGACAGAGAAACACTGAAGCTTTCTTT	CASSGQRNTEAFF
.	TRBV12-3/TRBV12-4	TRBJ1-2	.	TGTGCCAGCAGTTTCCTCGGGAACTATGGCTACACCTTC	CASSFLGNYGYTF
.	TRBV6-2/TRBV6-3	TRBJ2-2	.	TGTGCCAGCAGTTACTATGGCCCCGGGAACACTGGGTCGACCGGGGAGCTGTTTTTT	CASSYYGPGNTGSTGELFF
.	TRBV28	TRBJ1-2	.	TGTGCCAGCGGCACCGAGGGCTACACCTTC	CASGTEGYTF
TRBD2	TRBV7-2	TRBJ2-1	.	TGTGCCAGCAGGGGGACTAGAGCTCCAAATGAGCAGTTCTTC	CASRGTRAPNEQFF
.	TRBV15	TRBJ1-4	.	TGTGCCACCAGCAGAGGAGGGGCAAGCGAAAAACTGTTTTTT	CATSRGGASEKLFF
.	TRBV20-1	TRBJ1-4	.	TGCAGTGCTCCCCAAGAAGAAAAACTGTTTTTT	CSAPQEEKLFF
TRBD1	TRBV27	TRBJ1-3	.	TGTGCCAGCAGCGGACAGGGCAGAAACACCATATATTTT	CASSGQGRNTIYF
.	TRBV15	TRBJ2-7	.	TGTGCCACCAGCAGCCAGGGGCCCATCCACGAGCAGTACTTC	CATSSQGPIHEQYF
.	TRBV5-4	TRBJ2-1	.	TGTGCCAGCAGCCCGTTGGCGGATACTGAGCAGTTCTTC	CASSPLADTEQFF
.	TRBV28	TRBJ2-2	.	TGTGCCAGCAATGGCAGGAACACCGGGGAGCTGTTTTTT	CASNGRNTGELFF